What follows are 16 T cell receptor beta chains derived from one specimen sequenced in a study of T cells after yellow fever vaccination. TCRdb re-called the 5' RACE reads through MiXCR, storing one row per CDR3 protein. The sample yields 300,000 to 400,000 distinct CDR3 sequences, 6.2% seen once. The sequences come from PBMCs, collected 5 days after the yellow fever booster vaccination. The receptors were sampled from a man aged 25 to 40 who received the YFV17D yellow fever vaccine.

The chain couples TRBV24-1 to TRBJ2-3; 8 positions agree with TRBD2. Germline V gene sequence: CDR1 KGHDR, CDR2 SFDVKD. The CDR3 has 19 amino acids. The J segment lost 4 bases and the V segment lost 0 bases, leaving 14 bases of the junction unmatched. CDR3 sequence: CATSDLRRDSGITADTQYF. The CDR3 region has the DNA TGTGCCACCAGTGATTTGCGTCGAGATAGCGGGATAACGGCAGATACGCAGTATTTT.

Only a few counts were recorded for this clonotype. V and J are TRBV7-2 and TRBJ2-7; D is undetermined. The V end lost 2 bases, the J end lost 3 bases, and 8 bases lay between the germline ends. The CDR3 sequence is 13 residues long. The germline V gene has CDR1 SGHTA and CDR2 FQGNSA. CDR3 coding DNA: TGTGCCAGCAGCTTACTCGGGTTCTACGAGCAGTACTTC. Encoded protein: CASSLLGFYEQYF. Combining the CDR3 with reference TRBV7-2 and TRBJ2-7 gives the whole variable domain GAGVSQSPSNKVTEKGKDVELRCDPISGHTALYWYRQSLGQGLEFLIYFQGNSAPDKSGLPSDRFSAERTGGSVSTLTIQRTQQEDSAVYLCASSLLGFYEQYFGPGTRLTVT.

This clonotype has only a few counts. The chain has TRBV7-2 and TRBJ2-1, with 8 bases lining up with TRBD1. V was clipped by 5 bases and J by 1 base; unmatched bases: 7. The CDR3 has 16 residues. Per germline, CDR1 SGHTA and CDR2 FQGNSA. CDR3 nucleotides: TGTGCCAGCAGCGTAATTTGGACAGGGTCCTACAATGAGCAGTTCTTC. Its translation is CASSVIWTGSYNEQFF.

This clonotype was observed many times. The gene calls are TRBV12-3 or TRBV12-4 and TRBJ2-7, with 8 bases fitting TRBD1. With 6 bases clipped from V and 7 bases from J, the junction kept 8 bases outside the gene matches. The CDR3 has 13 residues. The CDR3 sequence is CASSIDRGLEQYF. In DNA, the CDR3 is TGTGCCAGCAGCATCGACAGGGGATTAGAGCAGTACTTC.

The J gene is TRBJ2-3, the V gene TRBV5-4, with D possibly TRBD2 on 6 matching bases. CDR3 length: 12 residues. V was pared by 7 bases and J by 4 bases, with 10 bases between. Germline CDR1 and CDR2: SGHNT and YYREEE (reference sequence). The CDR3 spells CASHRGSDTQYF. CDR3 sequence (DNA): TGTGCCAGCCACCGGGGGTCAGATACGCAGTATTTT.

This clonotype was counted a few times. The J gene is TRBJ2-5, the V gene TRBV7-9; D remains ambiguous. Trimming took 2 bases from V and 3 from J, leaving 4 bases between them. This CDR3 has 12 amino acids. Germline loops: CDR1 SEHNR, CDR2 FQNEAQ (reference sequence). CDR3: CASSLYEETQYF. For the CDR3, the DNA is TGTGCCAGCAGCTTATACGAAGAGACCCAGTACTTC. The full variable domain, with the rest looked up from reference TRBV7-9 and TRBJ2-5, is DTGVSQNPRHKITKRGQNVTFRCDPISEHNRLYWYRQTLGQGPEFLTYFQNEAQLEKSRLLSDRFSAERPKGSFSTLEIQRTEQGDSAMYLCASSLYEETQYFGPGTRLLVL.

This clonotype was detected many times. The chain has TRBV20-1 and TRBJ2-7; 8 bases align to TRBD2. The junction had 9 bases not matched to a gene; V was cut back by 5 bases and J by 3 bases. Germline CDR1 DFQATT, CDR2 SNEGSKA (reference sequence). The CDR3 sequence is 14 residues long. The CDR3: CSAGLLAALYEQYF. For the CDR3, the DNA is TGCAGTGCTGGGTTACTAGCGGCCCTCTACGAGCAGTACTTC.

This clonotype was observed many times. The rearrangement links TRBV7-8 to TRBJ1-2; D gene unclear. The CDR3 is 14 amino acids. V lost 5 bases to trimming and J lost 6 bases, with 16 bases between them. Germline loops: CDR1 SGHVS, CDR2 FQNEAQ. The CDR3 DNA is TGTGCCAGCAGCCCCGTTGGTGGGGAAAATGGCTACACCTTC. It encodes CASSPVGGENGYTF.

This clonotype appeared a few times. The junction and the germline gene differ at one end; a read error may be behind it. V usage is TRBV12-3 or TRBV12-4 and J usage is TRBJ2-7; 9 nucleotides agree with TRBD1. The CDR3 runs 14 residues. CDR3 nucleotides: TGTGCCAGCGGTTTACAGGGGGCTTTGAGCGAGCAGTACTTC. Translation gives CASGLQGALSEQYF.

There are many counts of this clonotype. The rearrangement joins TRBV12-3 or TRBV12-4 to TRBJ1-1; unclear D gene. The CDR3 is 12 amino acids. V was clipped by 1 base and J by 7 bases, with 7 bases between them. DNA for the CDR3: TGTGCCAGCAGTTTAGAACAGTTTGAAGCTTTCTTT. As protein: CASSLEQFEAFF.

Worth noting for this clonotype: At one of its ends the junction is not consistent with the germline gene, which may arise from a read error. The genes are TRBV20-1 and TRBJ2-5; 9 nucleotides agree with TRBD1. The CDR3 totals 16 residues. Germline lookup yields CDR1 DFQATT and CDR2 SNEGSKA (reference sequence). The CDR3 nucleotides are TGCTGTGCTAGAGATATCGGACAGGGGTTGTTAGAGACCCAGTACTTC. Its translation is CCARDIGQGLLETQYF.

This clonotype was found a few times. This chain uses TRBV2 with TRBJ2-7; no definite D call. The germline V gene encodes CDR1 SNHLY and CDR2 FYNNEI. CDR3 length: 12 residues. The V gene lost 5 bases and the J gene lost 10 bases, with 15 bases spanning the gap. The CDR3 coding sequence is TGTGCCAGCAGTTTCGATTGGGTGGAACAGTACTTC. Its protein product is CASSFDWVEQYF.

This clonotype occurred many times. The CDR3: CASSRRSTNSYEQYF. In DNA, the CDR3 is TGCGCCAGCAGCCGACGGTCTACCAACTCCTACGAGCAGTACTTC. The chain recombines TRBV4-3 with TRBJ2-7; D is uncertain. The ends were cut back, 4 bases at V and 0 bases at J, with 13 bases in the middle. CDR3 length: 15 amino acids. Germline assignment: CDR1 LGHNA and CDR2 YSLEER.

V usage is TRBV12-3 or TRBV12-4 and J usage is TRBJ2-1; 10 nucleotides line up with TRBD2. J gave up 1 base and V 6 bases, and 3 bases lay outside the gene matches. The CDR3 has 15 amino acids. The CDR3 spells CASRRTSGSYNEQFF. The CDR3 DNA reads TGTGCCAGCAGGAGGACTAGCGGATCCTACAATGAGCAGTTCTTC.

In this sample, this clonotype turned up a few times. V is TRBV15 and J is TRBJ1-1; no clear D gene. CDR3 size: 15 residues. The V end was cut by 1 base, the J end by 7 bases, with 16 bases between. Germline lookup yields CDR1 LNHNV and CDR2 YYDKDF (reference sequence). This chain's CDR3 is CATSRATVLRSEAFF. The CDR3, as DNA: TGTGCCACCAGCAGAGCAACGGTCCTTCGCAGTGAAGCTTTCTTT.

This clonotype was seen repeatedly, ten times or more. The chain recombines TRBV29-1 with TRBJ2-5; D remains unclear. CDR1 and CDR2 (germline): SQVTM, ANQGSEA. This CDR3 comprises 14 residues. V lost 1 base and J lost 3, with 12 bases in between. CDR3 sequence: CSVEGGAGEETQYF. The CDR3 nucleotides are TGCAGCGTTGAAGGTGGCGCTGGTGAAGAGACCCAGTACTTC.